Sequencing of this TCR beta chain was carried out in a study of T cell changes during pregnancy in multiple sclerosis. Clones were sequenced by immunoSEQ multiplex PCR, and TCRdb holds only the in-frame ones, with some missing. The table shows tens of thousands of clones, with 90% to 95% occurring only once. The CDR3 loop spans 15 amino acids. Germline CDR1 reads MGHRA; CDR2 reads YSYEKL. V shed 3 bases and J 2 bases; nucleotides not matched to a gene: 6. This receptor was taken from a female donor with multiple sclerosis, enrolled in a pregnancy study. The sample consisted of peripheral blood, taken before pregnancy. This chain connects TRBV4-1 to TRBJ2-5, with TRBD2 identical over 7 bases. The CDR3 DNA sequence: TGCGCCAGCAGCCATCTCGCTAGCGGACAAGAGACCCAGTACTTC. This codes for CASSHLASGQETQYF.